The entry that follows covers one TCR beta chain sequence. The antigen remains unidentified. An expansion of CD8+CD57+ cells by flow cytometry had been shown in patients chosen for sequencing. The data derive from a study of CD8+CD57+ T cells in acquired aplastic anemia. Overall study findings and caveats: Both patients and controls carried the same twenty-nine CD8+ CDR3 sequences. Between the patient and control groups, CD8+ Simpson's diversity did not differ significantly.

CDR3 and TCR beta VDJ profiling relied on genomic DNA as the template. In TCRdb, the reads were re-called with MiXCR into one record per CDR3 protein. The table shows under 250,000 distinct CDR3 sequences, with approximately 65% occurring only once. This clonotype originated in a human donor with aplastic anemia. Sequences were obtained from sorted CD4+, CD8+, or CD8+CD57+ T cells (not recorded which) from PBMCs.

The DNA of the CDR3 is TGTGCCAGTAGTAGGGACCGCCGAGCTTTCTTT. Translating gives CASSRDRRAFF. The chain combines TRBV19 with TRBJ1-1; D might be TRBD1 (5 bases). V dropped 4 bases and J dropped 10 bases, with 10 bases sitting between them. The CDR3 loop spans 11 amino acids. Germline lookup yields CDR1 LNHDA and CDR2 SQIVND (reference sequence).